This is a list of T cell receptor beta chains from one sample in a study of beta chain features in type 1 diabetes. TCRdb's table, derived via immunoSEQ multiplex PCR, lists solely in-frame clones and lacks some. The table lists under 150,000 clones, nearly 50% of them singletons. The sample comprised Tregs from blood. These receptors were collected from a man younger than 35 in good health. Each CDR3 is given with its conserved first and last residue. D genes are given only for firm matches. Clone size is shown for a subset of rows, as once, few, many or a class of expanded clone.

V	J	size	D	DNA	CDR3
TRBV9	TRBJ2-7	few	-	TGTGCCAGCAGCGACGGGTTGTCCTACGAGCAGTACTTC	CASSDGLSYEQYF
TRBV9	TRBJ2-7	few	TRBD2	TGTGCCAGCAGCGTAGCGCTAGCGGGAGGTAGCGAGCAGTACTTC	CASSVALAGGSEQYF
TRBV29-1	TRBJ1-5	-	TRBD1	TGCAGCGGCCGGACAGGGGATCAGCCCCAGCATTTT	CSGRTGDQPQHF
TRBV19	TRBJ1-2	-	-	TGTGCCAGTCACCGGGATAAAGGCTATGGCTACACCTTC	CASHRDKGYGYTF
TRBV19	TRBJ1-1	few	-	TGTGCCAGTCTAGAGGGCCAAATGAACACTGAAGCTTTCTTT	CASLEGQMNTEAFF
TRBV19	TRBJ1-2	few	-	TGTGCCAGTAGTTACGGGACAAACGTCTATGGCTACACCTTC	CASSYGTNVYGYTF
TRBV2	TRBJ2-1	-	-	TGTGCCACCCAGGTTGGCTCTGGGCCCTACAATGAGCAGTTCTTC	CATQVGSGPYNEQFF
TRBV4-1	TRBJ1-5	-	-	TGCGCCAGCAGCCAACCGATCCGGGACAAGTGGCAGCCCCAGCATTTT	CASSQPIRDKWQPQHF
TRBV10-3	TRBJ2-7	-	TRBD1	TGTGCCACCGCCGGGACAGGGCGCTACGAGCAGTACTTC	CATAGTGRYEQYF
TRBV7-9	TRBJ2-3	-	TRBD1	TGTGCCAGCAGCCCGCGGACAGGGCGCACAGATACGCAGTATTTT	CASSPRTGRTDTQYF
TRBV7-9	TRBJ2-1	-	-	TGTGCCAGCAGCTTACCGCGTCTAGCTGCGGGTGAGCAGTTCTTC	CASSLPRLAAGEQFF
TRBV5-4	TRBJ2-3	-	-	TGTGCCAGCGCCTATTGGGCGGGGACGCAGTATTTT	CASAYWAGTQYF
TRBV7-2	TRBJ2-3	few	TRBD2	TGTGCCAGCAGCTTAGGACTAGCGGGGGATACGCAGTATTTT	CASSLGLAGDTQYF
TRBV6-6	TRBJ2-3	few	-	TGTGCCAGCAGTTACTGGAAGGGGGGGCTTAGAGATACGCAGTATTTT	CASSYWKGGLRDTQYF
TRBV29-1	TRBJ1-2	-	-	TGCAGCGCCCGACCCCGACAAGGGGCTTTAAACTATGGCTACACCTTC	CSARPRQGALNYGYTF
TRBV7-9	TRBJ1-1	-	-	TGTGCCAGCAGCTTTGAGGGAGACACTGAAGCTTTCTTT	CASSFEGDTEAFF
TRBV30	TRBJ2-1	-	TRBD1	TGTGCCTGGAATAAGCAGGGGGCGGACTTTTTTTCCTACAATGAGCAGTTCTTC	CAWNKQGADFFSYNEQFF
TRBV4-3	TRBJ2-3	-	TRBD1	TGCGCCAGCAGCTTCCGGGACAGGGGTATGGGAGATACGCAGTATTTT	CASSFRDRGMGDTQYF
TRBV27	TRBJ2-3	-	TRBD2	TGTGCCAGCAGTTTCACTCCGTTTGGCGGGGGAAGTGGTACGCAGTATTTT	CASSFTPFGGGSGTQYF
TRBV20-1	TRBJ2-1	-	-	TGCAGTGCCCTCAGGCGTGAGCAGTTCTTC	CSALRREQFF
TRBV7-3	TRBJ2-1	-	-	TGTGCCAGCAGCCAGGACTACACCTCCTACAATGAGCAGTTCTTC	CASSQDYTSYNEQFF
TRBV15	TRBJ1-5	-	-	TGTGCCACCAGCCGAGAGATGAGCGGGAGCCAGCCCCAGCATTTT	CATSREMSGSQPQHF
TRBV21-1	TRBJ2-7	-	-	TGTGCCAGCAGCAAGGGGGCTTACGACGAGCAGTACTTC	CASSKGAYDEQYF
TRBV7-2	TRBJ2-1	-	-	TGTGCCAGCAGCTCCGATCGCGGCCCAACCAATGAGCAGTTCTTC	CASSSDRGPTNEQFF
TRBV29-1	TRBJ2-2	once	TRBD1	TGCAGCGCCAGGGACAGGGAGATCACCGGGGAGCTGTTTTTT	CSARDREITGELFF
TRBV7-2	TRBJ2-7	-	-	TGTGCCAGCGCCGCAGGGCAGGACGGTTCCTACGAGCAGTACTTC	CASAAGQDGSYEQYF